A selection of T cell receptor beta chains follows, all from one sample in a study of identical twins. TCRdb called the 5' RACE reads again in MiXCR, with one record for every CDR3 protein. Of a few hundred thousand distinct CDR3 sequences listed, approximately 9.6% are singletons. This sample was shared with a second study, whose subject was yellow fever vaccine responses in identical twins.

Sequenced material: PBMCs. These receptors were collected from a young woman in good health. CDR3s include the opening cysteine and the closing phenylalanine or tryptophan. D genes are given only for firm matches. The size entry is marked missing in some rows and otherwise reads once, few, many or a size class.

NA,NA,TRBJ2-7,14,TRBV4-1,TGCGCCAGCAGCCAAGATGAGACTAGGGACGAGCAGTACTTC,CASSQDETRDEQYF
few,TRBD2,TRBJ2-3,14,TRBV5-5,TGTGCCAGCAGCTTCGGCTCCGGGGGGGCACTTACGTCTTTT,CASSFGSGGALTSF
few,NA,TRBJ2-1,14,TRBV12-3/TRBV12-4,TGTGCCAGCAGTTTGACAGGACCCTACAATGAGCAGTTCTTC,CASSLTGPYNEQFF
NA,NA,TRBJ2-7,15,TRBV11-2,TGTGCCAGCAGCTTAATTGCAGGGACCTCCTACGAGCAGTACTTC,CASSLIAGTSYEQYF
NA,NA,TRBJ1-2,14,TRBV20-1,TGCAGTGCTAGAGACCGGGACCATAACTATGGCTACACCTTC,CSARDRDHNYGYTF
NA,TRBD2,TRBJ2-2,15,TRBV15,TGTGCCACCAGCAAGCGGGGGTCAAGTACCGGGGAGCTGTTTTTT,CATSKRGSSTGELFF
many,TRBD1,TRBJ2-6,17,TRBV18,TGTGCCAGCTCCCGGGGACAGGGGAACTCTGGGGCCAACGTCCTGACTTTC,CASSRGQGNSGANVLTF
NA,TRBD2,TRBJ2-1,15,TRBV6-2/TRBV6-3,TGTGCCAGCAGCCCTAGCGGGAGGGCTTCTAATGAGCAGTTCTTC,CASSPSGRASNEQFF
many,TRBD1,TRBJ1-2,14,TRBV12-3/TRBV12-4,TGTGCCAGCAGTATACAGGGGACCAACTATGGCTACACCTTC,CASSIQGTNYGYTF
few,NA,TRBJ2-3,15,TRBV21-1,TGTGCCAGCAGCAAAGATGGGGGAGGTGCAGATACGCAGTATTTT,CASSKDGGGADTQYF
many,NA,TRBJ1-4,16,TRBV20-1,TGCAGTGCTAGGTTGGATAGAACAGGCGCTAATGAAAAACTGTTTTTT,CSARLDRTGANEKLFF
few,NA,TRBJ1-5,14,TRBV6-2/TRBV6-3,TGTGCCACCAACGCACACAGTTCCAATCAGCCCCAGCATTTT,CATNAHSSNQPQHF
many,NA,TRBJ1-1,13,TRBV6-5,TGTGCCAGCAGTTACGGGGGATCCACTGAAGCTTTCTTT,CASSYGGSTEAFF
NA,TRBD2,TRBJ2-3,19,TRBV7-6,TGTGCCAGCAGCCGTCAACGACTAGCGGGGCCCTTTGCATCAGATACGCAGTATTTT,CASSRQRLAGPFASDTQYF
many,NA,TRBJ1-5,13,TRBV20-1,TGCAGTGCTTCCGGGACAAGCAATCAGCCCCAGCATTTT,CSASGTSNQPQHF
many,NA,TRBJ2-5,12,TRBV6-2/TRBV6-3,TGTGCCAGCAACCGTGTGAGGGAGACCCAGTACTTC,CASNRVRETQYF
NA,NA,TRBJ2-5,16,TRBV7-8,TGTGCCAGCAGCTTAGGGAGGGGTGGATACCAAGAGACCCAGTACTTC,CASSLGRGGYQETQYF
NA,TRBD2,TRBJ2-7,15,TRBV12-3/TRBV12-4,TGTGCCAGCAGCGTGACTAGCGGGAATACCTACGAGCAGTACTTC,CASSVTSGNTYEQYF
many,NA,TRBJ2-3,17,TRBV29-1,TGCAGCGTTGACCCTCCGGGACTCCCTTCCCTCACTAATACGCAGTATTTT,CSVDPPGLPSLTNTQYF
many,TRBD1,TRBJ2-1,16,TRBV5-1,TGCGCCAGCAGCTCAGTCCCGGGACAGGGAAACAATGAGCAGTTCTTC,CASSSVPGQGNNEQFF
NA,NA,TRBJ2-7,12,TRBV4-2,TGTGCCAGCAGCAAACTAGACCACGAGCAGTACTTC,CASSKLDHEQYF
few,NA,TRBJ2-5,12,TRBV7-9,TGTGCCAGCAGCTTAGCTTCAGAGACCCAGTACTTC,CASSLASETQYF
NA,TRBD1,TRBJ2-1,15,TRBV24-1,TGTGCCACCAGTTCCCCCCGGGACAGGTACAATGAGCAGTTCTTC,CATSSPRDRYNEQFF
NA,NA,TRBJ2-7,17,TRBV21-1,TGTGCCAGCAGCAAAATAACTAGCGGGAGAATTAAATACGAGCAGTACTTC,CASSKITSGRIKYEQYF
few,NA,TRBJ2-4,15,TRBV7-8,TGTGCCAGCAGCCCGTTGGGGACGGGCGGAAACATTCAGTACTTC,CASSPLGTGGNIQYF
few,NA,TRBJ2-6,18,TRBV24-1,TGTGCCACCAGTGATACCCTCGGGACTTCCTCTGGGGCCAACGTCCTGACTTTC,CATSDTLGTSSGANVLTF
NA,NA,TRBJ2-7,16,TRBV29-1,TGCAGCGTTGAGATTTTCCGGCCAGCCCCGTCCTACGAGCAGTACTTC,CSVEIFRPAPSYEQYF
NA,NA,TRBJ2-3,14,TRBV6-4,TGTGCCAGCAGTGCAGAGCTCAAATCAGATACGCAGTATTTT,CASSAELKSDTQYF
NA,NA,TRBJ2-6,15,TRBV28,TGTGCCAGCAGTGATACAGGCACTGGGGCCAACGTCCTGACTTTC,CASSDTGTGANVLTF
NA,TRBD2,TRBJ2-1,15,TRBV2,TGTGCCAGCAGACAGACTAGCGGGGGGCACAATGAGCAGTTCTTC,CASRQTSGGHNEQFF
few,NA,TRBJ1-6,13,TRBV5-1,TGCGCCAGCAGTCGACAGATTAATTCACCCCTCCACTTT,CASSRQINSPLHF
many,NA,TRBJ2-1,15,TRBV10-3,TGTGCCATCAGGGACACTACCAGCTCCTACAATGAGCAGTTCTTC,CAIRDTTSSYNEQFF
NA,NA,TRBJ2-7,16,TRBV28,TGTGCCAGCAGCCCTATTCCGTCAGGGAGTAGTTACGAGCAGTACTTC,CASSPIPSGSSYEQYF
few,NA,TRBJ1-1,13,TRBV28,TGTGCCAGCAGTTTATCCCCACTACCTGAAGCTTTCTTT,CASSLSPLPEAFF
few,NA,TRBJ2-3,14,TRBV27,TGTGCCAGCAGTTTAGCTCCTTTCACAGATACGCAGTATTTT,CASSLAPFTDTQYF
many,NA,TRBJ2-5,12,TRBV29-1,TGCAGCGTTGAGAAGGGCGGGGAGACCCAGTACTTC,CSVEKGGETQYF
many,NA,TRBJ2-3,14,TRBV7-2,TGTGCCAGCAGCTTCCCCGGTGGTGCAGATACGCAGTATTTT,CASSFPGGADTQYF
many,NA,TRBJ2-5,15,TRBV4-3,TGCGCCAGCAGCCAGGGTCGGGGGCTGGGAGAGACCCAGTACTTC,CASSQGRGLGETQYF
many,TRBD2,TRBJ2-1,15,TRBV5-5,TGTGCCAGCAGCTCTGGACTAGCGGGAGGGATGGAGCAGTTCTTC,CASSSGLAGGMEQFF
few,TRBD1,TRBJ2-7,17,TRBV18,TGTGCCAGCTCACCGCGACCGGGTGGGACAGGGATGGACGAGCAGTACTTC,CASSPRPGGTGMDEQYF
NA,TRBD2,TRBJ2-1,18,TRBV27,TGTGCCAGCAGTTTATCTTCTAGCGGGAGGATAAATGACAATGAGCAGTTCTTC,CASSLSSSGRINDNEQFF
many,NA,TRBJ2-7,16,TRBV5-1,TGCGCCAGCAGCTTGGATTTTGGTGGGAGCTCCTACGAGCAGTACTTC,CASSLDFGGSSYEQYF
few,NA,TRBJ2-2,16,TRBV5-1,TGCGCCAGCAGTTCATTACAGGACCTGAACACCGGGGAGCTGTTTTTT,CASSSLQDLNTGELFF
few,NA,TRBJ1-2,15,TRBV5-4,TGTGCCAGCAGGAACCCGGAGGGGTCTAACTATGGCTACACCTTC,CASRNPEGSNYGYTF
NA,NA,TRBJ2-7,16,TRBV4-1,TGCGCCAGCAGCCAAGTCCCGGAGGACAGTTCCTACGAGCAGTACTTC,CASSQVPEDSSYEQYF
NA,NA,TRBJ2-3,14,TRBV29-1,TGCAGCGTTGAGGGGGACTTTCCCACAGATACGCAGTATTTT,CSVEGDFPTDTQYF
NA,TRBD2,TRBJ2-1,16,TRBV19,TGTGCCAGTAGTGGTAGCGGGAGGGCGACCTACAATGAGCAGTTCTTC,CASSGSGRATYNEQFF
NA,TRBD1,TRBJ2-3,15,TRBV20-1,TGCAGTGCTACGTCAGGGGGCGCGGGCACAGATACGCAGTATTTT,CSATSGGAGTDTQYF
many,NA,TRBJ2-3,17,TRBV21-1,TGTGCCAGCAGCACCGGACAGGGGAGGTTTAGCACAGATACGCAGTATTTT,CASSTGQGRFSTDTQYF
few,TRBD1,TRBJ2-5,16,TRBV5-1,TGCGCCAGCAGCTCCGGACAGGGGAACTTTCCAGAGACCCAGTACTTC,CASSSGQGNFPETQYF
few,TRBD2,TRBJ2-3,15,TRBV2,TGTGCCAGCAGTGAATGGACTAGCGGCACAGATACGCAGTATTTT,CASSEWTSGTDTQYF
NA,TRBD2,TRBJ2-3,17,TRBV7-2,TGTGCCAGCAGCACGCTAGCGGGGGGGCCTCACCCAGATACGCAGTATTTT,CASSTLAGGPHPDTQYF
NA,TRBD2,TRBJ2-2,18,TRBV12-3/TRBV12-4,TGTGCCAGCTGTTTAGGTCTAGCGGGAGTCTCGAACACCGGGGAGCTGTTTTTT,CASCLGLAGVSNTGELFF
NA,TRBD2,TRBJ2-1,14,TRBV6-2/TRBV6-3,TGTGCCAGCAGGACTAGCGGGCAATTCAATGAGCAGTTCTTC,CASRTSGQFNEQFF
many,NA,TRBJ2-7,15,TRBV27,TGTGCCAGCAGTTTACAGACCCCTTCTATCTACGAGCAGTACTTC,CASSLQTPSIYEQYF